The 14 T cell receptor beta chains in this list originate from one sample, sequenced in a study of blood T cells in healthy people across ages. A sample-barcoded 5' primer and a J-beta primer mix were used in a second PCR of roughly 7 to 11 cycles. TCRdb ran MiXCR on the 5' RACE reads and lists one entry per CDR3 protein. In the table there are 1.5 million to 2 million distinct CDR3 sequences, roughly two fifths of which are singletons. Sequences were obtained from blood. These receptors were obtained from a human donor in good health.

CDR3 loop: CSAKLGGNSYNEQFF. The CDR3 DNA is TGCAGTGCTAAATTAGGCGGAAATTCCTACAATGAGCAGTTCTTC. The rearrangement joins TRBV20-1 to TRBJ2-1; D uncertain. V was trimmed by 4 bases and J by 1 base, leaving 14 bases between them. Germline V lookup: CDR1 DFQATT, CDR2 SNEGSKA (reference sequence). CDR3 size: 15 residues.

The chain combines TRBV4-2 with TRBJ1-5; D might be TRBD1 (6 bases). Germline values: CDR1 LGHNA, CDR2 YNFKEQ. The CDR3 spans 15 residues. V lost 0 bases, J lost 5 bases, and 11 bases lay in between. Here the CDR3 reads CASSQDMQGYQPQHF. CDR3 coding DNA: TGTGCCAGCAGCCAAGACATGCAGGGGTATCAGCCCCAGCATTTT.

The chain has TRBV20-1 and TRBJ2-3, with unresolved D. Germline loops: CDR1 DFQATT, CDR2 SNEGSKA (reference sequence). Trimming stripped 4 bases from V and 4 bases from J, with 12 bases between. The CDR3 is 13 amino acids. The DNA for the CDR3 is TGCAGTGCTATGGTAGGGTTTTCAGATACGCAGTATTTT. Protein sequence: CSAMVGFSDTQYF.

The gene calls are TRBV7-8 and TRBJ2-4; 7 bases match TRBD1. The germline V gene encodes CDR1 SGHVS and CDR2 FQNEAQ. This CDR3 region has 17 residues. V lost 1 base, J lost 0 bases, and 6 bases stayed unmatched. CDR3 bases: TGTGCCAGCAGCTTAGAAGACAACAGGGGAGCCAAAAACATTCAGTACTTC. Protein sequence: CASSLEDNRGAKNIQYF.

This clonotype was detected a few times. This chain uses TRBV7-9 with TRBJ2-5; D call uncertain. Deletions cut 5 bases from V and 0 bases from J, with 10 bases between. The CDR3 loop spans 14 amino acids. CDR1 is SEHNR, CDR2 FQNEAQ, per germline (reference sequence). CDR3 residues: CASSPRENQETQYF. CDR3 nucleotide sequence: TGTGCCAGCAGCCCCAGAGAGAACCAAGAGACCCAGTACTTC.

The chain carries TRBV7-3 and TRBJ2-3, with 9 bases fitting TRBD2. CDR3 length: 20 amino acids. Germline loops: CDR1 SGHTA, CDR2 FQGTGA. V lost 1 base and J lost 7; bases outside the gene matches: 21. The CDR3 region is CASSLNPPGGAGGSGNTQYF. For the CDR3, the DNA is TGTGCCAGCAGCTTAAACCCTCCGGGAGGAGCGGGGGGCTCTGGGAATACGCAGTATTTT.

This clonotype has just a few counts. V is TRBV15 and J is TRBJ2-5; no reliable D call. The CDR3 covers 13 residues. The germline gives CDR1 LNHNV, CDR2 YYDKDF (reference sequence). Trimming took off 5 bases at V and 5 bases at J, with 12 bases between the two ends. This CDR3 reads CATSSTGGETQYF. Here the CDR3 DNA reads TGTGCCACCAGCTCAACGGGTGGGGAGACCCAGTACTTC.

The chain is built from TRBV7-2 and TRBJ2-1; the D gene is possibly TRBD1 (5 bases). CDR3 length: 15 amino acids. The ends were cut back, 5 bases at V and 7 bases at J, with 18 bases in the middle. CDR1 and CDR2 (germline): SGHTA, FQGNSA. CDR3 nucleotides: TGTGCCAGCAGCGAGGACAAGGTAAGCCGGAATGAGCAGTTCTTC. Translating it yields CASSEDKVSRNEQFF.

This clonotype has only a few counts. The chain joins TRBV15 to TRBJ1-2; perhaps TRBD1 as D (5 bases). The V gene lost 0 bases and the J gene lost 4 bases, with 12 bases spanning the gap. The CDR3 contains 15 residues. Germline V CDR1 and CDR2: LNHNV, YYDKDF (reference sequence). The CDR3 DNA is TGTGCCACCAGCAGAGAGGTTTATAGGGGCTATGGCTACACCTTC. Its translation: CATSREVYRGYGYTF.

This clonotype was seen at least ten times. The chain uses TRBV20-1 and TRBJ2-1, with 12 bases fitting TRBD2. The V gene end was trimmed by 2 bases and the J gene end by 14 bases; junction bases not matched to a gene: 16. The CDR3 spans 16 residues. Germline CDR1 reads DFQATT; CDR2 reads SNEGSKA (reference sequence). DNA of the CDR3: TGCAGTGCTAGACACGCGAGGACTAGCGGGGACCAAGGAGAGTTCTTC. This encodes CSARHARTSGDQGEFF.

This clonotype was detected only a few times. CDR3 coding DNA: TGTGCCAGCAGTGACGACAGGGGGAATTCACCCCTCCACTTT. It codes for CASSDDRGNSPLHF. V gene TRBV6-4 combines with J gene TRBJ1-6; 9 bases agree with TRBD1. The ends lost 2 bases at V and 7 bases at J; junction bases unmatched: 0. This CDR3 is 14 amino acids long. Germline V gives CDR1 MRHNA, CDR2 SNTAGT.

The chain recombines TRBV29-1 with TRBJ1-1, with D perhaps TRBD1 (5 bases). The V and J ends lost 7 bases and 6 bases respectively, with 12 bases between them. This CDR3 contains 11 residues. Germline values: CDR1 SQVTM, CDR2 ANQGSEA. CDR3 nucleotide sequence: TGCAGCGGTAGGGAAGGGGCTGAAGCTTTCTTT. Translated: CSGREGAEAFF.

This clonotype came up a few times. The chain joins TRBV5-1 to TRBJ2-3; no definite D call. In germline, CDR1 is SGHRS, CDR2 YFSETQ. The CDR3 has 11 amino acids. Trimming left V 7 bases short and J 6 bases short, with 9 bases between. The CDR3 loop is CASPLWDTQYF. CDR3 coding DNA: TGCGCCAGCCCCCTTTGGGATACGCAGTATTTT.

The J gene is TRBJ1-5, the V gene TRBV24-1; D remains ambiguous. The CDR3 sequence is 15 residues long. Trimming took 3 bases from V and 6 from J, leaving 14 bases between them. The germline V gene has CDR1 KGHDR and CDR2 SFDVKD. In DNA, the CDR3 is TGTGCCACCAGTGATCCTGCTCACTCAGGTCAGCCCCAGCATTTT. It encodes CATSDPAHSGQPQHF.